Described below is a single TCR beta chain sequence and its context. The data were taken from a study of blood T cell repertoires in COVID-19. In the authors' workflow: Amplifying reference gene primers gave estimates of nucleated cell counts. Sequencing was performed with immunoSEQ multiplex PCR; in TCRdb, only in-frame clones are kept and a portion is missing. The D gene and trimming were derived from the DNA, and the V and J assignments and clone size from that table. Altogether around 300,000 clones are present, roughly 89% being singletons, with the ten largest covering roughly 1%. The CDR3 runs 14 residues. Germline values: CDR1 SGHTA, CDR2 FQGNSA. V trimming: 5 bases; J trimming: 8 bases; junction bases outside the gene matches: 5.

The rearrangement uses TRBV7-2 and TRBJ2-1; 11 bases match TRBD2. Sequenced: peripheral blood. The receptor was derived from a woman in her 40s with COVID-19, enrolled during active disease. This CDR3 reads CASSLLAGGHEQFF. The CDR3 DNA follows: TGTGCCAGCAGCCTTCTAGCGGGGGGCCATGAGCAGTTCTTC.